Below are 22 T cell receptor beta chains sequenced from a single sample in a study of blood T cell repertoires in COVID-19. Profiled with immunoSEQ multiplex PCR; TCRdb holds only in-frame clones, not every one. Altogether roughly 42,000 clones are present, nearly 90% being singletons, with the ten largest covering more than 5%. Sequenced material: peripheral blood. The receptors derive from a human donor in a cohort sampled during active COVID-19.

The genes are TRBV5-4 and TRBJ1-1, with 10 bases fitting TRBD1. Per germline, CDR1 SGHNT and CDR2 YYREEE (reference sequence). J lost 4 bases, V lost 4 bases, and 4 bases had no gene match. The CDR3 extends over 14 amino acids. The CDR3: CASSPDRGSTEAFF. DNA of the CDR3: TGTGCCAGCAGCCCGGACAGGGGGAGCACTGAAGCTTTCTTT.

The CDR3 is CAWSGVGRSGYTF. The CDR3 DNA is TGTGCCTGGAGCGGAGTAGGCCGGAGTGGCTACACCTTC. This chain joins TRBV30 and TRBJ1-2; no reliable D call. Germline V lookup: CDR1 GTSNPN, CDR2 SVGIG (reference sequence). Trimming took 3 bases from V and 7 from J, leaving 15 bases between them. The CDR3 is 13 residues long.

DNA of the CDR3: TGCAGTGCTAGGACCTACGGGGAGCAGTTCTTC. It is translated as CSARTYGEQFF. The rearrangement links TRBV20-1 to TRBJ2-1; D remains ambiguous. The CDR3 has 11 residues. Per germline, CDR1 DFQATT and CDR2 SNEGSKA (reference sequence). The V end was cut by 3 bases, the J end by 10 bases, with 10 bases between.

The chain has TRBV12-3 or TRBV12-4 and TRBJ2-3; 7 bases line up with TRBD2. With 2 bases clipped from V and 14 bases from J, the junction kept 7 bases outside the gene matches. CDR3 length: 12 amino acids. CDR3 sequence (DNA): TGTGCCAGCAGTTTATATGGGGGGGTTGCGTATTTT. It is translated as CASSLYGGVAYF.

The rearrangement links TRBV4-2 to TRBJ1-2, with no clear D. CDR3 length: 13 residues. Trimming removed 2 bases from V and 8 bases from J, with 12 bases in between. Germline CDR1 is LGHNA and CDR2 is YNFKEQ. This CDR3 reads CASSQLSGGGYTF. The DNA for the CDR3 is TGTGCCAGCAGCCAATTATCGGGTGGAGGCTACACCTTC.

The V call is TRBV15, the J call TRBJ2-4; possibly TRBD1 for D (6 bases). V gave up 9 bases and J gave up 1 base, with 10 bases separating them. The CDR3 spans 13 residues. Per germline, CDR1 LNHNV and CDR2 YYDKDF (reference sequence). CDR3 DNA: TGTGCCACAAGGACAGAGGCCAAAAACATTCAGTACTTC. It specifies CATRTEAKNIQYF.

The V call is TRBV15, the J call TRBJ2-5; TRBD1 matches 10 bases. The CDR3 has 18 residues. Unmatched junction bases numbered 13, after V lost 0 bases and J lost 6 bases. The germline V gene encodes CDR1 LNHNV and CDR2 YYDKDF (reference sequence). The CDR3 DNA is TGTGCCACCAGCAGAGAGGGTCGGCGGACAGGGGGGCAAAAGACCCAGTACTTC. Its translation: CATSREGRRTGGQKTQYF.

The chain joins TRBV2 to TRBJ1-3; D gene ambiguous. Germline V gene lookup returns CDR1 SNHLY and CDR2 FYNNEI. This CDR3 has 16 residues. The ends were cut back, 2 bases at V and 2 bases at J, with 13 bases in the middle. CDR3 nucleotide sequence: TGTGCCAGCAGTGAATCCCGGACTCTAACTGGAAACACCATATATTTT. Translating gives CASSESRTLTGNTIYF.

This chain links TRBV7-2 with TRBJ2-2; no firm D call. The V end was cut by 1 base, the J end by 5 bases, with 8 bases between. In germline, CDR1 is SGHTA, CDR2 FQGNSA. The CDR3 spans 14 residues. The CDR3 loop reads CASSLVSETGELFF. The CDR3 DNA is TGTGCCAGCAGCTTAGTGTCGGAGACCGGGGAGCTGTTTTTT. The entire variable domain, with the rest obtained from reference TRBV7-2 and TRBJ2-2, is as follows: GAGVSQSPSNKVTEKGKDVELRCDPISGHTALYWYRQSLGQGLEFLIYFQGNSAPDKSGLPSDRFSAERTGGSVSTLTIQRTQQEDSAVYLCASSLVSETGELFFGEGSRLTVL.

CDR3 bases: TGTGCCAGCTCACCAGCAGGGGGTCTTGTCCAGCCCCAGCATTTT. This translates into CASSPAGGLVQPQHF. The chain couples TRBV18 to TRBJ1-5, with 7 nucleotides matching TRBD1. The CDR3 is 15 amino acids. Germline V gene lookup returns CDR1 KGHSH and CDR2 LQKENI. The V and J ends lost 2 bases and 7 bases, in that order; junction bases with no gene match: 8.

This rearrangement joins TRBV7-9 to TRBJ2-1, with 12 bases that match TRBD2. Germline values: CDR1 SEHNR, CDR2 FQNEAQ (reference sequence). The CDR3 covers 15 residues. V lost 5 bases, J lost 7 bases, and 6 bases stayed unmatched. The CDR3, as DNA: TGTGCCAGCAGCACCACTAGCGGGAGGCCTAATGAGCAGTTCTTC. Protein sequence: CASSTTSGRPNEQFF.

The genes are TRBV7-2 and TRBJ1-1; tentatively, D is TRBD1 (6 bases). Germline CDR1 is SGHTA and CDR2 is FQGNSA. V lost 1 base and J 0 bases, leaving 12 bases between the germline ends. This CDR3 spans 16 amino acids. Here the CDR3 reads CASSLGAGALNTEAFF. CDR3 coding DNA: TGTGCCAGCAGCTTAGGAGCGGGGGCCCTGAACACTGAAGCTTTCTTT.

The chain recombines TRBV7-9 with TRBJ2-7; perhaps TRBD1 as D (5 bases). The germline CDR1 and CDR2 sequences are SEHNR and FQNEAQ (reference sequence). The length of the CDR3 is 14 residues. V shed 6 bases and J shed 8 bases, with 20 bases lying between them. The CDR3 here is CASSSRGDSPKQYF. The CDR3 region has the DNA TGTGCCAGCAGTTCTAGGGGTGATAGTCCCAAGCAGTACTTC.

The chain employs TRBV6-2 or TRBV6-3 and TRBJ2-1; D is possibly TRBD2 (5 bases). The CDR3 has 17 residues. Trimming pared 2 bases from V and 0 bases from J, leaving 14 bases between. Germline values: CDR1 MNHEY, CDR2 SVGEGT. CDR3 loop: CASSYTTSGYSYNEQFF. The CDR3 DNA is TGTGCCAGCAGTTACACGACGTCGGGATACTCCTACAATGAGCAGTTCTTC.

The chain carries TRBV2 and TRBJ1-2; the match to TRBD1 covers 10 bases. Trimming took 11 bases from V and 7 from J; bases not matched to a gene: 7. Germline V gene lookup returns CDR1 SNHLY and CDR2 FYNNEI. CDR3 length: 12 residues. The chain's CDR3 is CAGGTGDTGYTF. The CDR3, as DNA: TGTGCCGGCGGGACAGGGGATACTGGCTACACCTTC. The whole variable domain, filled in from reference TRBV2 and TRBJ1-2, reads EPEVTQTPSHQVTQMGQEVILRCVPISNHLYFYWYRQILGQKVEFLVSFYNNEISEKSEIFDDQFSVERPDGSNFTLKIRSTKLEDSAMYFCAGGTGDTGYTFGSGTRLTVV.

The V and J genes are TRBV30 and TRBJ1-2; weak D call: TRBD1 (5 bases). CDR1 and CDR2 (germline): GTSNPN, SVGIG (reference sequence). The ends were cut back, 0 bases at V and 4 bases at J, with 15 bases in the middle. The CDR3 spans 15 residues. For the CDR3, the DNA is TGTGCCTGGAGTGTACAACGGGGGGGTGGCTATGGCTACACCTTC. Residues: CAWSVQRGGGYGYTF.

J is TRBJ1-1 and V is TRBV5-1; 7 bases line up with TRBD1. The ends lost 4 bases at V and 2 bases at J; junction bases unmatched: 11. Germline assignment: CDR1 SGHRS and CDR2 YFSETQ. The CDR3 loop spans 16 amino acids. In DNA form, the CDR3 reads TGCGCCAGCAGCCAGAGGGACAGAACTCCTAACACTGAAGCTTTCTTT. Protein product: CASSQRDRTPNTEAFF.

Concerning this clone: One junction end does not reproduce the germline sequence, and a read error may be involved. This sequence joins TRBV6-1 and TRBJ2-2, with D maybe TRBD2 (5 bases). Germline values: CDR1 MNHNS, CDR2 SASEGT. The CDR3 length is 13 residues. CDR3 region: CASSKASSGELFF. The CDR3 bases are TGTGCCAGCAGTAAAGCTAGCTCCGGGGAGCTGTTTTTT.

The J gene is TRBJ2-5, the V gene TRBV29-1; 8 bases line up with TRBD1. Losses at the gene ends were 4 bases for V and 5 bases for J; bases not matched to a gene: 6. Per germline, CDR1 SQVTM and CDR2 ANQGSEA. This CDR3 has 13 amino acids. CDR3 DNA: TGCAGCGTTGGACAGGGGCAATCTGAGACCCAGTACTTC. This translates into CSVGQGQSETQYF.

This clone was seen a few times. The chain recombines TRBV5-1 with TRBJ1-5; D is perhaps TRBD1 (6 bases). The CDR3 extends over 14 amino acids. The germline V and J ends were trimmed by 4 bases and 4 bases, with 12 bases remaining between them. Germline assignment: CDR1 SGHRS and CDR2 YFSETQ. The CDR3 sequence is CASSPTGPNQPQHF. The CDR3 bases are TGCGCCAGCAGCCCGACAGGACCTAATCAGCCCCAGCATTTT.

This clone showed up just a few times. The J gene is TRBJ2-7, the V gene TRBV18; D uncertain. V was pared by 6 bases and J by 4 bases, with 16 bases between. The CDR3 contains 14 residues. CDR1 is KGHSH, CDR2 LQKENI, per germline. In DNA form, the CDR3 reads TGTGCCAGCTCTCCCCCGCACAGTCCTTACGAGCAGTACTTC. Its protein product is CASSPPHSPYEQYF.

This chain uses TRBV7-9 with TRBJ1-1; a possible D gene is TRBD1 (6 bases). V lost 5 bases to trimming and J lost 6 bases, with 13 bases between them. The CDR3 consists of 13 residues. The germline V gene has CDR1 SEHNR and CDR2 FQNEAQ (reference sequence). The CDR3 coding sequence is TGTGCCAGCAGCATACAGGGTCGGCCTGAAGCTTTCTTT. As protein: CASSIQGRPEAFF.